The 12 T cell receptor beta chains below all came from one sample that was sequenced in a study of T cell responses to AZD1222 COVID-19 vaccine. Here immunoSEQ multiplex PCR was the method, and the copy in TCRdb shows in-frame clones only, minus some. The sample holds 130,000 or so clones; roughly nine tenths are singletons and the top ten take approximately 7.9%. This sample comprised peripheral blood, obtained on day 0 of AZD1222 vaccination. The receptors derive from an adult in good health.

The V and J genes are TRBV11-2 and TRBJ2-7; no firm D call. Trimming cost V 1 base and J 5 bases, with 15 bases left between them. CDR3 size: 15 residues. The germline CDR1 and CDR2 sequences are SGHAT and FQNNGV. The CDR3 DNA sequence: TGTGCCAGCAGCTTAGGTAACAGTGTTATCAACGAGCAGTACTTC. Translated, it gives CASSLGNSVINEQYF.

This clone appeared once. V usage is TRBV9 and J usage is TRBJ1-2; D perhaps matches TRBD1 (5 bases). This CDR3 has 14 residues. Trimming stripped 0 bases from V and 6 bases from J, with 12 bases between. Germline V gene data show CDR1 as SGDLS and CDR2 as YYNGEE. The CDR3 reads CASSVDGRENGYTF. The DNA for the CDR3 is TGTGCCAGCAGCGTAGATGGCAGGGAGAATGGCTACACCTTC.

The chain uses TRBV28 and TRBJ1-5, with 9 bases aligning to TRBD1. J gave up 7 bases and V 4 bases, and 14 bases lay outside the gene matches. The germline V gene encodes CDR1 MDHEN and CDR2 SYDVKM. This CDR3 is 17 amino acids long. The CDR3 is CASSSNTGTGFNQPQHF. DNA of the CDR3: TGTGCCAGCAGTTCAAACACCGGGACAGGGTTTAACCAGCCCCAGCATTTT.

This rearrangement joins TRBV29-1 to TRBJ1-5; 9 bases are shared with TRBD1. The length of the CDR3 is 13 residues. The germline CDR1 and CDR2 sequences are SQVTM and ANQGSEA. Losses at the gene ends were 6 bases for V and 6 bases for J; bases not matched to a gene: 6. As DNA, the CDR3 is TGCAGCGTGGGACAGGGTTATGCTCAGCCCCAGCATTTT. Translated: CSVGQGYAQPQHF.

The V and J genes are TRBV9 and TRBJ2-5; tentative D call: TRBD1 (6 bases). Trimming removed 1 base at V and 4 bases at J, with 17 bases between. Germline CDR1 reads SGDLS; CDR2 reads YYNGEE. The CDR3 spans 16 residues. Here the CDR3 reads CASSVLASGALETQYF. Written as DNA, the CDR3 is TGTGCCAGCAGCGTACTCGCTTCAGGGGCACTAGAGACCCAGTACTTC.

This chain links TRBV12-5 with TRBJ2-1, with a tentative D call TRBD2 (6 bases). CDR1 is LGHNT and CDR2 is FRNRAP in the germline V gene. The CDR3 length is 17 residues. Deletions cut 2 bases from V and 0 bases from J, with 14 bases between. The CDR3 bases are TGTGCTAGTGGTTTGCCCACGTCTAGCGCCTCCTACAATGAGCAGTTCTTC. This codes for CASGLPTSSASYNEQFF.

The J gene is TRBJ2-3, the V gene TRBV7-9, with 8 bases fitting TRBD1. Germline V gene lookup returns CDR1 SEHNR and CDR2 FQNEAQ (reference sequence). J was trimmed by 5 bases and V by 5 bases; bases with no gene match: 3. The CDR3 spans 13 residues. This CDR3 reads CASSPTGVDTQYF. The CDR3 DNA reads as TGTGCCAGCAGCCCGACAGGGGTAGATACGCAGTATTTT.

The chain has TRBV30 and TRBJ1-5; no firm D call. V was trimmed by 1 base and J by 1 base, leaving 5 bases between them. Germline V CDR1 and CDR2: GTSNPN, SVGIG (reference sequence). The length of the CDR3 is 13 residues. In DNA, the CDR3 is TGTGCCTGGAGTGGTCAGAGCAATCAGCCCCAGCATTTT. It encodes CAWSGQSNQPQHF.

The CDR3 region has the DNA TGTGCCAGCAGCCAAGATAACCGGGTTACCTACGAGCAGTACTTC. Protein product: CASSQDNRVTYEQYF. The chain uses TRBV14 and TRBJ2-7, with no clear D. V was shortened by 0 bases and J by 2 bases, with 11 bases between the two germline ends. From germline, CDR1 is SGHDN and CDR2 FVKESK. This CDR3 contains 15 residues.

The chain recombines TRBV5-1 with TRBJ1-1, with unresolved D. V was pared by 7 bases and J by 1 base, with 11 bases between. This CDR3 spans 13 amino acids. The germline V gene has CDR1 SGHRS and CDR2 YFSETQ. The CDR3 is CASRMRSNTEAFF. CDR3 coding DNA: TGCGCCAGCCGGATGAGGTCGAACACTGAAGCTTTCTTT.

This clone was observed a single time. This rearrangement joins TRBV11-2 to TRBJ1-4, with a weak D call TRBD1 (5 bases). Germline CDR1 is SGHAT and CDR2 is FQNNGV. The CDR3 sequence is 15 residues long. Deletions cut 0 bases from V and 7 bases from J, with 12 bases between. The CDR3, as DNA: TGTGCCAGCAGCTTAGATCCCAGGGTGGGTGAAAAACTGTTTTTT. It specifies CASSLDPRVGEKLFF. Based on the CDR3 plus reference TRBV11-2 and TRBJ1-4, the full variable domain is EAGVAQSPRYKIIEKRQSVAFWCNPISGHATLYWYQQILGQGPKLLIQFQNNGVVDDSQLPKDRFSAERLKGVDSTLKIQPAKLEDSAVYLCASSLDPRVGEKLFFGSGTQLSVL.

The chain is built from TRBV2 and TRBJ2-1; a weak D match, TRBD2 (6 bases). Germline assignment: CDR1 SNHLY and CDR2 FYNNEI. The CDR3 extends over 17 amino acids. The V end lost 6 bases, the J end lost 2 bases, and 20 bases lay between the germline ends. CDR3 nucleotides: TGTGCCAGCAGGGGGAGGCCCCTAGCGCCAACCTACAATGAGCAGTTCTTC. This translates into CASRGRPLAPTYNEQFF.